These T cell receptor beta chains were read from a single sample in a study of identical twins. Using its own MiXCR run on the 5' RACE reads, TCRdb lists one record per CDR3 protein. The sample lists roughly 250,000 distinct CDR3 sequences, roughly 13% seen once, with around 9.5% in the top ten. The sample comprised memory (CD45RO+) T cells sorted from blood. The receptors derive from a woman aged 18-30 years in good health. Each CDR3 is given with its conserved first and last residue. A D gene is named only where the DNA matches it firmly. A clone size is listed for some rows: how often the clone was seen (once, few, many), or a class if it is expanded.

D | J | size | V | CDR3 | DNA
NA | TRBJ1-6 | few | TRBV5-1 | CASSLEQSSRSPLHF | TGCGCCAGCAGCTTGGAACAGTCGTCGCGTTCACCCCTCCACTTT
TRBD1 | TRBJ2-1 | few | TRBV14 | CASSQGTGDNNEQFF | TGTGCCAGCAGCCAGGGAACAGGGGATAATAATGAGCAGTTCTTC
NA | TRBJ1-1 | few | TRBV6-5 | CASSYGGGTEAFF | TGTGCCAGCAGTTACGGGGGGGGGACTGAAGCTTTCTTT
NA | TRBJ2-7 | few | TRBV29-1 | CSVAPDQLYEQYF | TGCAGCGTTGCTCCGGACCAGCTCTACGAGCAGTACTTC
TRBD2 | TRBJ2-1 | NA | TRBV9 | CASSVALRGRAREQFF | TGTGCCAGCAGCGTAGCGCTCCGGGGGAGGGCCAGGGAGCAGTTCTTC
TRBD2 | TRBJ2-7 | few | TRBV6-2/TRBV6-3 | CASSDLAGDRRGEQYF | TGTGCCAGCAGTGACTTAGCGGGAGATCGAAGGGGAGAGCAGTACTTC
NA | TRBJ2-4 | few | TRBV2 | CASSWDRDLWNIQYF | TGTGCCAGCAGTTGGGACCGGGATCTTTGGAACATTCAGTACTTC
NA | TRBJ1-4 | many | TRBV18 | CASSPPGDAEKLFF | TGTGCCAGCTCACCACCGGGGGACGCTGAAAAACTGTTTTTT
TRBD2 | TRBJ2-3 | NA | TRBV9 | CASSDSGRYTDTQYF | TGTGCCAGCAGCGATAGCGGGAGGTACACAGATACGCAGTATTTT
NA | TRBJ2-1 | NA | TRBV11-3 | CASTSGGTGEQFF | TGTGCCAGCACCAGTGGCGGGACCGGTGAGCAGTTCTTC